This TCR beta chain comes out of a study of shared clonotypes between healthy human individuals (TCRdb year 2020). Broadly, across the study: A few men and two women, aged 18 to 49 years, made up the cohort. For each donor, three plates each were used for CD4 naive and CD4 memory, two plates were used for CD8 naive, and one plate was used for CD8 memory. Libraries were prepared and TCR repertoires were sequenced by different laboratories using diverse techniques, in order to increase sequencing depth and limit assay-specific biases. The study deeply sequenced blood TCR repertoires of several healthy adults to estimate repertoire size and the extent of clonotype sharing between individuals. Each donor's leukapheresis produced roughly between about 0.85 and 10 billion PBMCs. The full study reports these points: Estimated clonotype richness was generally larger for naive than for memory subsets. Across several donors, approximately 5% of naive CD4, roughly 3.5% of naive CD8, under 2.5% of memory CD4, and about 0.44% of memory CD8 clonotypes were shared. Sampling was limited to blood, and TCR repertoires in tissue likely differ from TCR repertoires in blood. Pairwise subsampling led to the expectation that sequencing depth would affect the degree of clonotype sharing among donors. Because the study included a small number of donors, the genetic and exposure-history diversity represented was limited. Clonotypes shared by all four sorted-subset donors showed higher generation probabilities than non-shared clonotypes. Rarefaction of sorted-subset datasets indicated incomplete sequencing despite the large sequencing depth.

Relative to germline, V is 1 base shorter and J is 1 base shorter, with 10 bases between their ends. From the cysteine through the phenylalanine, the CDR3 covers 15 amino acids. The CDR3 DNA has 45 bases and is translated from base 1. The germline V gene (reference sequence) specifies LNHNV as CDR1 and YYDKDF as CDR2. As for this clone: Its antigen remains undetermined. No base qualities exist here, and no much larger clone lies one base off it.

TCR CDR3 regions were amplified from genomic DNA by multiplex PCR using the deep immunoSEQ assay. For each cell subset, the extracted genomic DNA was distributed evenly across all wells of several immunoSEQ 96-well plates, and each plate served as one replicate. For sorted subsets, roughly 200 ng genomic DNA, equal to 25,000 to 35,000 T cell genomes, was loaded into each replicate PCR. The purified libraries were quantified using a Qubit 3.0 fluorometer, sized with a Bioanalyzer 2100, and then quantified again using the KAPA Library Quantification kit. A separate single-read 150-cycle Illumina NextSeq 550 flow cell was used to sequence each immunoSEQ 96-well plate. Concerning the study's data processing: Because only junctional sequences without quality scores were contained in the immunoSEQ output, filtering matching that applied to full-length reads could not be performed. To assign V/J genes and CDR3, sequences were annotated against IMGT germline references using PyIR, a Python wrapper for IgBLAST v1.9. Reads with weak V/J assignments (E-value above 1e-6), missing CDR3, stop codons, out-of-frame junctions, or ambiguous translated residues were removed. A V3J clonotype was defined by an identical inferred V gene, J gene, and CDR3 amino acid sequence. The percentage overlap between two repertoires was calculated by dividing the number of shared unique clonotypes by the size of the smaller repertoire. Three approaches were used to assess repertoire richness: RTK rarefaction, the Chao1 estimator, and Recon v2.1 estimates of unobserved clonotypes. For all TCRbeta clonotypes obtained by the gDNA method from a few donors, generation probabilities were computed with OLGA. TCRdb carries this immuneACCESS record with in-frame sequences only. Its versions omit some clonotypes, under half of them owing to an unresolved V gene in the studies checked, with the rest unexplained. V, J and clone size derive from that table, while D and trimming were established from the DNA sequence. The sample table lists around 2.1 million clones, 85% to 95% of them with a count of one. Under 2% of the sample comes from the top ten.

For the CD8 naive samples, CD45RO-negative cells were positively selected for CCR7, yielding a CD45RA+CCR7+ population from which TemRA cells were excluded. The donors were healthy, HIV-negative adults who had no recently reported acute infections or vaccinations. Every donor was a Caucasian adult living in Nashville, Tennessee, USA. After blood collection by leukapheresis, PBMCs were isolated using Ficoll-Histopaque density gradient centrifugation and then cryopreserved in the vapor phase of liquid nitrogen. Analytical flow cytometry was used to check the purity and quantity of each magnetically sorted T cell population. Genomic DNA was isolated from every sorted fraction and measured by UV absorbance on a Nanodrop 2000c.

Sequencing was carried out using naive CD8+ T cells from PBMCs. Sample cell subset or site, as interpreted from the label and publication: CD45RA+CCR7+. The chain uses TRBV15 and TRBJ2-5, with the D gene possibly TRBD1 or TRBD2, each one fitting 5 bases. The sequence was collected from a man younger than 35 in good health. Some clones in this sample may be carry-over from other donors' samples. The nucleotides are TGTGCCACCAGCAGAGTGTCAGGGACCCAAGAGACCCAGTACTTC. Translated, this gives CATSRVSGTQETQYF.